This T cell receptor (beta chain) was documented in a study of shared clonotypes between healthy human individuals. Study-level findings and limits: Researchers found naive subsets generally carried larger estimated richness than memory subsets.

The run depth of the assay was deep. Sequenced by immunoSEQ multiplex PCR; TCRdb stores in-frame clones only, minus some. This table has roughly 1,100,000 clones, about 77% appearing once. Per the germline V gene, CDR1 is SGHRS and CDR2 is YFSETQ. The length of the CDR3 is 15 residues. The V gene end was trimmed by 4 bases and the J gene end by 8 bases; junction bases not matched to a gene: 11. Worth noting for this clone: Its antigen is unknown.

Sequencing was done on a sample of memory CD4+ T cells sorted from blood. Subset indicated: CD45RA-negative fraction. V gene TRBV5-1 combines with J gene TRBJ1-4; 7 nucleotides agree with TRBD1. The clonotype originates from a man aged 18 to 35 in good health. CDR3 loop: CASSPPGGWGEKLFF. The DNA of the CDR3 is TGCGCCAGCAGCCCACCAGGGGGGTGGGGCGAAAAACTGTTTTTT. Supplemented by reference TRBV5-1 and TRBJ1-4, the full variable domain reads KAGVTQTPRYLIKTRGQQVTLSCSPISGHRSVSWYQQTPGQGLQFLFEYFSETQRNKGNFPGRFSGRQFSNSRSEMNVSTLELGDSALYLCASSPPGGWGEKLFFGSGTQLSVL.